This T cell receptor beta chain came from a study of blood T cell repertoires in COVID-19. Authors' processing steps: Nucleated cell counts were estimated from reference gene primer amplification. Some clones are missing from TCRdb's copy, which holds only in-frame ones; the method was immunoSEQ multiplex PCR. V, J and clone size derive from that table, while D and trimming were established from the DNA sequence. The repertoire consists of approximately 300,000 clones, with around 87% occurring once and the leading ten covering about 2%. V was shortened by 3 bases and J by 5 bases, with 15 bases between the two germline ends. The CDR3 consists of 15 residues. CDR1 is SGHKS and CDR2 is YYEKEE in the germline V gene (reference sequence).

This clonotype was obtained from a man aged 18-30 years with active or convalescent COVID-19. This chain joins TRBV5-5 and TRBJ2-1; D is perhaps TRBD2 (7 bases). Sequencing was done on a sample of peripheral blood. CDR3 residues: CASSSPRGPHNEQFF. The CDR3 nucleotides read TGTGCCAGCAGCTCCCCGCGGGGGCCCCACAATGAGCAGTTCTTC. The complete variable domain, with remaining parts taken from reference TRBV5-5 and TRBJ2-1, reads DAGVTQSPTHLIKTRGQQVTLRCSPISGHKSVSWYQQVLGQGPQFIFQYYEKEERGRGNFPDRFSARQFPNYSSELNVNALLLGDSALYLCASSSPRGPHNEQFFGPGTRLTVL.